Sequencing of this T cell receptor beta chain was carried out in a study of post-analysis software for immune sequencing data. Study in general: Relapsing-remitting, secondary progressive and progressive-relapsing forms made up the multiple sclerosis disease courses. Study-level results: When patients were compared with controls, a handful of TRBV segments were more frequent, TRBV5-6, TRBV5-1 and TRBV20-1 among them. The authors found that F measure strongly co-clustered same-batch samples. Significantly decreased normalized Chao1 diversity was recorded for multiple sclerosis patients relative to controls.

Each TCR beta cDNA library carried unique molecular identifiers. T cells numbering about 0.85 to 11 million yielded cDNA molecules that totaled some 500,000. One entry per CDR3 protein results from TCRdb running MiXCR on the PCR reads. The data show 250,000 to 300,000 distinct CDR3 sequences, 30% to 45% seen once. With 4 bases clipped from V and 8 bases from J, the junction kept 5 bases outside the gene matches. Germline loops: CDR1 SGHRS, CDR2 YFSETQ. This CDR3 comprises 14 residues. To note about this clonotype: Its antigen is currently unknown.

The source of this sequence is a girl aged 10 to 17 with multiple sclerosis. The sample was blood. The genes are TRBV5-1 and TRBJ2-6, with 8 nucleotides matching TRBD1. CDR3 region: CASSDTGGPNVLTF. As DNA, the CDR3 is TGCGCCAGCAGCGACACAGGGGGGCCCAACGTCCTGACTTTC.